This TCR beta chain was identified in a study of blood T cell repertoires in COVID-19. Across the study: Samples of COVID-19 (acute and convalescent) were obtained from the United States, Italy and Spain. Sources were T cells, B-cell-depleted T cells, or PBMCs; the material itself was cDNA or gDNA.

Authors' processing steps: Estimates of nucleated cell counts were drawn from the amplification of reference gene primers. Data came from immunoSEQ multiplex PCR; TCRdb stores just in-frame clones and leaves some out. V and J calls and clone size are as listed in that table; D and trimming were resolved from the DNA. Of 99,000 or so clones in the sample, 85% to 90% are singletons; the top ten hold about 5.1%. The source of this sequence is a human donor in a cohort sampled during active COVID-19. Material for sequencing was peripheral blood.

The chain's CDR3 is CASSSSYYGYTF. For the CDR3, the DNA is TGTGCCAGCAGCTCGAGCTACTATGGCTACACCTTC. The V and J genes are TRBV11-3 and TRBJ1-2; D unresolved. The CDR3 extends over 12 amino acids. CDR1 and CDR2 from the germline V gene are SGHNT and YENEEA. V dropped 4 bases and J dropped 3 bases, with 6 bases sitting between them.